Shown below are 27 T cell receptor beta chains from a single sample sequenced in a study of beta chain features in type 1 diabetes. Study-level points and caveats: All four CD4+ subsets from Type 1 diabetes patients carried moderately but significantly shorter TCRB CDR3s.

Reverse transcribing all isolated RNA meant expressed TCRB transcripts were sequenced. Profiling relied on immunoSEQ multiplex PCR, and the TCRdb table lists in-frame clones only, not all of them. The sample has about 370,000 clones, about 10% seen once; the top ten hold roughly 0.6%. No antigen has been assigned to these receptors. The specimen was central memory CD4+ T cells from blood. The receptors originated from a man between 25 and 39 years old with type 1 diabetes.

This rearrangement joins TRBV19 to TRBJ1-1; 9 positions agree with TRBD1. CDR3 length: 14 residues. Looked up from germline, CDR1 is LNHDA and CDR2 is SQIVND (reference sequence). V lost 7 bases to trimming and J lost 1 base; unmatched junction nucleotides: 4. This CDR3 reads CASIPDRGNTEAFF. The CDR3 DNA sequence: TGTGCCAGTATTCCGGACAGGGGGAACACTGAAGCTTTCTTT.

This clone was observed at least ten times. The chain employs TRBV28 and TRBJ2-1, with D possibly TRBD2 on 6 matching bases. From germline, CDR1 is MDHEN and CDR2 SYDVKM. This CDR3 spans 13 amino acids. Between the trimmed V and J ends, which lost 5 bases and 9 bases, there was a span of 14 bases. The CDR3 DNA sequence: TGTGCCAGCAGTCCTATAGCGGCCGCTGAGCAGTTCTTC. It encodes CASSPIAAAEQFF.

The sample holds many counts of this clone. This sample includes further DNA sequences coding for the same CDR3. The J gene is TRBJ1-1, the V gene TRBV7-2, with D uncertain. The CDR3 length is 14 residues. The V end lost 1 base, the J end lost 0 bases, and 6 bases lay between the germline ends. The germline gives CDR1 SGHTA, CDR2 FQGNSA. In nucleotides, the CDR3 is TGTGCCAGCAGCTTAGTAGGTCTGAACACTGAAGCTTTCTTT. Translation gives CASSLVGLNTEAFF.

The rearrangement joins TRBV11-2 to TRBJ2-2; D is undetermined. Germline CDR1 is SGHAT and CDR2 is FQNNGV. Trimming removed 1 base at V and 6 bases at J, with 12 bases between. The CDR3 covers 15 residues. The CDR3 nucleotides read TGTGCCAGCAGCTTAGGTGGAAGGGCGGCCGGGGAGCTGTTTTTT. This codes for CASSLGGRAAGELFF.

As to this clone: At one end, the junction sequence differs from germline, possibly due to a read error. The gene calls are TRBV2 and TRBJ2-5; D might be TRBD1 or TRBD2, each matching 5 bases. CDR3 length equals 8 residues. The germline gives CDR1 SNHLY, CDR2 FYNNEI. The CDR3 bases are TGTGCCAGTCAGGGACGGGACTTC. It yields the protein CASQGRDF.

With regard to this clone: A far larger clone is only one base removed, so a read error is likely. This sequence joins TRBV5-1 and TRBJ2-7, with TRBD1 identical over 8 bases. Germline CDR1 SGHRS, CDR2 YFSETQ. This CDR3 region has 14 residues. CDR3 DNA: TGCGCCAGCAGATTGGACAGGGCGCGCGACGAGCAGTACTTC. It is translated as CASRLDRARDEQYF.

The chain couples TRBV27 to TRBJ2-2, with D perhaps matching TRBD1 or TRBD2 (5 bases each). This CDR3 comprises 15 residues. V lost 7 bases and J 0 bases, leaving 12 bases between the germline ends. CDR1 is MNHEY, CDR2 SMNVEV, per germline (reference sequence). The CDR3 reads CASKKGRSNTGELFF. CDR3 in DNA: TGTGCCAGCAAAAAGGGACGGTCGAACACCGGGGAGCTGTTTTTT.

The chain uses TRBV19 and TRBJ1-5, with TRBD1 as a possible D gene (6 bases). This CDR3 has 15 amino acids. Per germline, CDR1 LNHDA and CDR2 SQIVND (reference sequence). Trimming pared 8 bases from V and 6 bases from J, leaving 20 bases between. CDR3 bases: TGTGCCAGTGACTCTCCGGGGGCGCGCGGTCAGCCCCAGCATTTT. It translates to CASDSPGARGQPQHF.

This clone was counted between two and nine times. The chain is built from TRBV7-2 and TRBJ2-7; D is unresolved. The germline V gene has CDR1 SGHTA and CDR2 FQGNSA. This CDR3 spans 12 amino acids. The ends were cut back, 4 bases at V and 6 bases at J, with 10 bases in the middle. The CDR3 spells CASSSISSEQYF. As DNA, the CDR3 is TGTGCCAGCAGCTCTATTTCGTCCGAGCAGTACTTC.

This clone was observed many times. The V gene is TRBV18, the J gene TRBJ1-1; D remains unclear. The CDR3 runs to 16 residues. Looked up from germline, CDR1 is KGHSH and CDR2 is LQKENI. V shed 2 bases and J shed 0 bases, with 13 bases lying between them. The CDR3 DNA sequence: TGTGCCAGCTCACCATTTAGTCTTTCAGTGAACACTGAAGCTTTCTTT. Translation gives CASSPFSLSVNTEAFF.

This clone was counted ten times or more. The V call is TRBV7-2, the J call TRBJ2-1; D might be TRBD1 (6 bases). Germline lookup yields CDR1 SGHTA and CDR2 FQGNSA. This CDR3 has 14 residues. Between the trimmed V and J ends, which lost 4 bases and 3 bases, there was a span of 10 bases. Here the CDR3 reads CASSSDRYYNEQFF. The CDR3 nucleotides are TGTGCCAGCAGCTCCGACAGGTACTACAATGAGCAGTTCTTC.

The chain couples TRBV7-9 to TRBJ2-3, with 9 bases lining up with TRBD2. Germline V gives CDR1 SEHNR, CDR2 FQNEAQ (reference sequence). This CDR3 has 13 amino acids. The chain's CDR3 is CAGGRASTDTQYF. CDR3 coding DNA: TGTGCAGGCGGGAGGGCCAGTACAGATACGCAGTATTTT.

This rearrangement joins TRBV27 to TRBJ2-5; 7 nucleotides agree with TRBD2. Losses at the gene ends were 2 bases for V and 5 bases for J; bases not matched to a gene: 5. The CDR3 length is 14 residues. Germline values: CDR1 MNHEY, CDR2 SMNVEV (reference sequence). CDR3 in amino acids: CASSLRLAGETQYF. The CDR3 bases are TGTGCCAGCAGTTTAAGACTAGCTGGGGAGACCCAGTACTTC.

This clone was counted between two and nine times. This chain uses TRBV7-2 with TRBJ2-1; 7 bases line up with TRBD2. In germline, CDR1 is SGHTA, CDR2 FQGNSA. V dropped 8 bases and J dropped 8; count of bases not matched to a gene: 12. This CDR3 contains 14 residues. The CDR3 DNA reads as TGTGCCAGCGTCCGGGACTACCTTACGGATGAGCAGTTCTTC. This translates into CASVRDYLTDEQFF. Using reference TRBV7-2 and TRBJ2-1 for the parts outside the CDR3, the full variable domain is GAGVSQSPSNKVTEKGKDVELRCDPISGHTALYWYRQSLGQGLEFLIYFQGNSAPDKSGLPSDRFSAERTGGSVSTLTIQRTQQEDSAVYLCASVRDYLTDEQFFGPGTRLTVL.

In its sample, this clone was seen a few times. In nucleotides, the CDR3 is TGTGCCAGCAGTGTGCAGGGTCCCCTCTACGAGCAGTACTTC. This encodes CASSVQGPLYEQYF. The chain uses TRBV2 and TRBJ2-7; tentative D call: TRBD1 (5 bases). CDR3 length: 14 residues. The ends were cut back, 4 bases at V and 3 bases at J, with 13 bases in the middle. CDR1 is SNHLY, CDR2 FYNNEI, per germline.

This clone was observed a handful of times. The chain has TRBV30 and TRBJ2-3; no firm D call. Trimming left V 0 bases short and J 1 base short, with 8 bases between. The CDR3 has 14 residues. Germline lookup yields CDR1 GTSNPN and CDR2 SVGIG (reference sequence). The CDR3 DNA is TGTGCCTGGAGTGTATCCGGTGGCACAGATACGCAGTATTTT. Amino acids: CAWSVSGGTDTQYF.

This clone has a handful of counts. The CDR3 here is CASTTSPDAVYNEQFF. CDR3 DNA: TGTGCCAGCACCACGAGTCCGGACGCAGTATACAATGAGCAGTTCTTC. The chain joins TRBV5-5 to TRBJ2-1; D is uncertain. Germline-derived CDR1 and CDR2 are SGHKS and YYEKEE (reference sequence). The V end was cut by 6 bases, the J end by 4 bases, with 20 bases between. This CDR3 region has 16 residues. The full variable domain, in which reference TRBV5-5 and TRBJ2-1 provide the parts outside the CDR3, is DAGVTQSPTHLIKTRGQQVTLRCSPISGHKSVSWYQQVLGQGPQFIFQYYEKEERGRGNFPDRFSARQFPNYSSELNVNALLLGDSALYLCASTTSPDAVYNEQFFGPGTRLTVL.

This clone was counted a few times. The CDR3 nucleotides are TGTGCCAGCAGCTTATATCAGGGTAACTATGGCTACACCTTC. As protein: CASSLYQGNYGYTF. The chain links TRBV5-4 to TRBJ1-2; TRBD1 might be the D (5 bases). Germline-derived CDR1 and CDR2 are SGHNT and YYREEE (reference sequence). CDR3 size: 14 residues. The germline V and J ends were trimmed by 2 bases and 1 base, with 9 bases remaining between them.

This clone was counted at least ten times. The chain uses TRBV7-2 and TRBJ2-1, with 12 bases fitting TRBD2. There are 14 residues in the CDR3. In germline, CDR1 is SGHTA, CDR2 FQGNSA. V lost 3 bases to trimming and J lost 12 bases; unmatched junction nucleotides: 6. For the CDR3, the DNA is TGTGCCAGCAGCTTCCTGACTAGCGGGAGTGGGCAGTTCTTC. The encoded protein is CASSFLTSGSGQFF.

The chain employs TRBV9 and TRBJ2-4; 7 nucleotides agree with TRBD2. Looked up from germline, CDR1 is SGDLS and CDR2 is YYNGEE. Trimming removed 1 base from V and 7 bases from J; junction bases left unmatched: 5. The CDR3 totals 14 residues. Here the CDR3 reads CASSVQRGDNIQYF. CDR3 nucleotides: TGTGCCAGCAGCGTACAGCGGGGAGATAACATTCAGTACTTC.

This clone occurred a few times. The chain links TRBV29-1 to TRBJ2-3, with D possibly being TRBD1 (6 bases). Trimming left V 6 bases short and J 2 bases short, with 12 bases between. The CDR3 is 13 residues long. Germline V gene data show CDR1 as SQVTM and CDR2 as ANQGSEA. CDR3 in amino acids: CSVSGAATDTQYF. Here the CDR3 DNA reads TGCAGCGTATCAGGGGCGGCCACAGATACGCAGTATTTT.

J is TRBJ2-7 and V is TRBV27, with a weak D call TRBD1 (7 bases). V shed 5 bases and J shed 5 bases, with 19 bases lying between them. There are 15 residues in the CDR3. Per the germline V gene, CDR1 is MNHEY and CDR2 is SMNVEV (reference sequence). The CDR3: CASSVGQAWGDEQYF. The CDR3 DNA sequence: TGTGCCAGCAGTGTTGGACAGGCATGGGGGGACGAGCAGTACTTC.

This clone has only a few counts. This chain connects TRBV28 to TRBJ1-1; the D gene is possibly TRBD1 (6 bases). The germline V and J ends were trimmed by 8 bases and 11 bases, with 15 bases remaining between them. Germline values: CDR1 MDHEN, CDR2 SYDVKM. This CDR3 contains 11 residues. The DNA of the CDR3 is TGTGCCAGCCAGGCGGGGACAAAGGCTTTCTTT. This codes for CASQAGTKAFF.

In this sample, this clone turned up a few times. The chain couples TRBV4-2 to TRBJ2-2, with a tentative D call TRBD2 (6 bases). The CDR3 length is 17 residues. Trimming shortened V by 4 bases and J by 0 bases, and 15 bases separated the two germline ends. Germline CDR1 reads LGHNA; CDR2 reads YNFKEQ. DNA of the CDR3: TGTGCCAGCAGCCGGGTCTCCGGGAGTGCGAACACCGGGGAGCTGTTTTTT. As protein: CASSRVSGSANTGELFF.

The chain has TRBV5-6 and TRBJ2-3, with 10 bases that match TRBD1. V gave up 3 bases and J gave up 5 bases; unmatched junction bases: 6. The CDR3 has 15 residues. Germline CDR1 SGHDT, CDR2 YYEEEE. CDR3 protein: CASSSRQGARDTQYF. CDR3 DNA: TGTGCCAGCAGCTCAAGACAGGGGGCTCGAGATACGCAGTATTTT.

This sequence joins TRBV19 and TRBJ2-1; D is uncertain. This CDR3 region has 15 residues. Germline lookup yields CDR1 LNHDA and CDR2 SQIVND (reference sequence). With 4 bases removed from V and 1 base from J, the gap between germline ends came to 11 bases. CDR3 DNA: TGTGCCAGTAGTAAACAGTCCTTTTCCTACAATGAGCAGTTCTTC. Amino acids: CASSKQSFSYNEQFF.

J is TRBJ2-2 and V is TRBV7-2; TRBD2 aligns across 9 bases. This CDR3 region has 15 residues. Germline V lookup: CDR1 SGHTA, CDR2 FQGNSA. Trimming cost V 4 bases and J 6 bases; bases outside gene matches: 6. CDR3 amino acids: CASSSLAGISGELFF. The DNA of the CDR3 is TGTGCCAGCAGCTCCCTAGCGGGAATATCCGGGGAGCTGTTTTTT.